This T cell receptor (beta chain) derives from a study of T-cell reconstitution after alpha-beta-depleted transplantation in children. Looked up from germline, CDR1 is SGHDT and CDR2 is YYEEEE. The CDR3 length is 15 residues. V shed 1 base, J shed 2 bases, and the junction held 4 bases outside the gene matches. The library targeted TCRbeta and was prepared with unique molecular identifiers. TCRdb called the PCR reads again in MiXCR, with one record for every CDR3 protein. The table includes some 520,000 distinct CDR3 sequences, around a third detected once. A few counts support this clonotype. This clonotype was sampled from a human donor who donated a stem cell graft to a child with aplastic anemia. This chain uses TRBV5-6 with TRBJ2-7, with 9 bases that match TRBD1. The starting material was PBMCs from the stem cell graft donor, obtained from the stem cell graft. CDR3 in DNA: TGTGCCAGCAGCTTGAGCCGGGACAGGGCCTACGAGCAGTACGTC. Translated: CASSLSRDRAYEQYV.